The rows below give T cell receptor beta chains drawn from one sample of a study of a mutant IDH1 vaccine in newly diagnosed glioma. For these receptors, no antigen is known. The table came from immunoSEQ multiplex PCR; TCRdb's copy has only in-frame clones and leaves some out. The repertoire has around 84,000 clones, 70% to 90% of them found once; the top ten carry 4% to 5.5%. The sample consisted of PBMCs, taken from a glioma patient whose treatment included an IDH1 peptide vaccine. These receptors were taken from a man aged 40-55 years with glioma. Both conserved end residues are part of each CDR3. The D gene is left open where the match is weak.

TRBJ2-2 TRBD2 TRBV11-1 CASSAGGPFSGELFF TGTGCCAGCAGCGCGGGAGGGCCATTCTCCGGGGAGCTGTTTTTT
TRBJ1-1 TRBD1 TRBV4-2 CASSQDVEQGGTEAFF TGTGCCAGCAGCCAAGACGTCGAACAGGGGGGCACTGAAGCTTTCTTT
TRBJ2-5 - TRBV5-5 CASSPRSLRKETQYF TGTGCCAGCAGCCCTAGGTCCCTACGGAAAGAGACCCAGTACTTC
TRBJ2-2 - TRBV6-5 CASRPGPMNTGELFF TGTGCCAGCAGGCCCGGCCCCATGAACACCGGGGAGCTGTTTTTT
TRBJ2-1 - TRBV30 CAWRMGVGNEQFF TGTGCCTGGAGAATGGGGGTCGGCAATGAGCAGTTCTTC
TRBJ2-3 - TRBV10-2 CASSLGPSTDTQYF TGCGCCAGCAGTTTGGGCCCAAGCACAGATACGCAGTATTTT
TRBJ1-2 - TRBV5-5 CASTFSGAYGYTF TGTGCCAGCACCTTCTCCGGGGCCTATGGCTACACCTTC
TRBJ1-3 - TRBV7-2 CASSPGSGNTIYF TGTGCCAGCAGCCCGGGCTCTGGAAACACCATATATTTT
TRBJ2-5 TRBD1 TRBV30 CAWETGEKTQYF TGTGCCTGGGAAACAGGGGAAAAGACCCAGTACTTC
TRBJ2-7 TRBD2 TRBV4-3 CASSQESSGRYEQYF TGCGCCAGCAGCCAAGAATCTAGCGGACGCTACGAGCAGTACTTC
TRBJ1-1 TRBD1 TRBV27 CASSPHRTGMNTEAFF TGTGCCAGCAGTCCCCACCGGACAGGGATGAACACTGAAGCTTTCTTT